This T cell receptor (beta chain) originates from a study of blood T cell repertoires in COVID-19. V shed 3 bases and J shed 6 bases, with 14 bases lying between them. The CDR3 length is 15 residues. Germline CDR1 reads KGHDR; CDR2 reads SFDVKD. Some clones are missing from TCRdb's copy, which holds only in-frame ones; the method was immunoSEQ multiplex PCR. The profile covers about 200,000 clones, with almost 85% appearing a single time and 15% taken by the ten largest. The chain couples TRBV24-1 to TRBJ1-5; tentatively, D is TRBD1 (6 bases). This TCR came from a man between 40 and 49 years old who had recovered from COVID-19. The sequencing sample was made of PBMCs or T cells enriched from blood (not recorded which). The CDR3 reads CATSDTPGVGQPQHF. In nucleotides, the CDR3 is TGTGCCACCAGTGATACTCCAGGGGTGGGTCAGCCCCAGCATTTT.